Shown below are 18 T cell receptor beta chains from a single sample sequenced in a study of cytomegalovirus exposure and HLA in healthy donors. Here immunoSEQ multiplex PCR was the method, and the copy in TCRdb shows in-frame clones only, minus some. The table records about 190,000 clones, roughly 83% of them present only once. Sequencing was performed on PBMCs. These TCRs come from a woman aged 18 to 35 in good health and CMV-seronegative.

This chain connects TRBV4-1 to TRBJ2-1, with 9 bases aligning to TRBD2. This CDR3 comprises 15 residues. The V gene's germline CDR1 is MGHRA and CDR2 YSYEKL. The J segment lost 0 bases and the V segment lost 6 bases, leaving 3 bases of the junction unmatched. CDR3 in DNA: TGCGCCAGCAGTCTACTAGCGGGCTCCTACAATGAGCAGTTCTTC. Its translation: CASSLLAGSYNEQFF.

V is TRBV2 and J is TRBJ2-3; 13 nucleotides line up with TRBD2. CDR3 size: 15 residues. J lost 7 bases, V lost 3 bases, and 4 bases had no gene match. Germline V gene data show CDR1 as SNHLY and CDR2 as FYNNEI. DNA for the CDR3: TGTGCCAGCAGTGATAGACTAGCGGGAGGTTATACGCAGTATTTT. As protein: CASSDRLAGGYTQYF.

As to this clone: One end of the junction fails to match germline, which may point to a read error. CDR3 protein: CASSPGGILEF. The CDR3 DNA is TGTGCCAGCAGCCCCGGGGGGATCCTCGAATTC. This chain joins TRBV9 and TRBJ2-7; 7 positions match TRBD2. This CDR3 comprises 11 residues. From germline, CDR1 is SGDLS and CDR2 YYNGEE.

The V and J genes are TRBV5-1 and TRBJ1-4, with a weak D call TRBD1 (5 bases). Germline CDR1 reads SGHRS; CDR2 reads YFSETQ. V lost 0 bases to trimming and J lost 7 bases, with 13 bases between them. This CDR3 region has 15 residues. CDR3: CASSLGLDIPEKLFF. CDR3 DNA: TGCGCCAGCAGCTTGGGGTTGGACATCCCTGAAAAACTGTTTTTT.

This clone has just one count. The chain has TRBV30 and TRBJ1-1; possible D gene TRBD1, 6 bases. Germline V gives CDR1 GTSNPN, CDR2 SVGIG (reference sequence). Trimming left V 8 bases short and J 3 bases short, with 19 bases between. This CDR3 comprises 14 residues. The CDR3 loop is CARTRGRVYTEAFF. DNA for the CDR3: TGTGCCCGGACCAGGGGTAGGGTGTACACTGAAGCTTTCTTT.

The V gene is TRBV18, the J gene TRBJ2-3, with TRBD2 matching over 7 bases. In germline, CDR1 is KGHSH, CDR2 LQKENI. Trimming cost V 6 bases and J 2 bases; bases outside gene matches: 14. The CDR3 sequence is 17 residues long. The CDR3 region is CASSLHPSGGDTDTQYF. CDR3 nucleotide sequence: TGTGCCAGCTCCCTTCACCCTAGCGGAGGGGACACAGATACGCAGTATTTT.

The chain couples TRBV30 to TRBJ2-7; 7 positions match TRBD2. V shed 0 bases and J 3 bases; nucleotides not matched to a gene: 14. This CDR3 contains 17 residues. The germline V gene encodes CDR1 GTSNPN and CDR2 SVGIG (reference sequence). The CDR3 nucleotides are TGTGCCTGGAGTGTACGGGGTCTAGCGGAGACCTACTACGAGCAGTACTTC. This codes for CAWSVRGLAETYYEQYF. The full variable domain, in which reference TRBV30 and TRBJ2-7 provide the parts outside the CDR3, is SQTIHQWPATLVQPVGSPLSLECTVEGTSNPNLYWYRQAAGRGLQLLFYSVGIGQISSEVPQNLSASRPQDRQFILSSKKLLLSDSGFYLCAWSVRGLAETYYEQYFGPGTRLTVT.

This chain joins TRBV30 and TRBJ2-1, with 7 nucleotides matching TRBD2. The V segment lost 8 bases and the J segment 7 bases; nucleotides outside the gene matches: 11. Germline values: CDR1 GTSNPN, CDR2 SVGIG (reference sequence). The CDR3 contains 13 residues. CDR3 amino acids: CAGVAGAGNEQFF. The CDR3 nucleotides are TGTGCCGGCGTGGCGGGAGCGGGTAATGAGCAGTTCTTC.

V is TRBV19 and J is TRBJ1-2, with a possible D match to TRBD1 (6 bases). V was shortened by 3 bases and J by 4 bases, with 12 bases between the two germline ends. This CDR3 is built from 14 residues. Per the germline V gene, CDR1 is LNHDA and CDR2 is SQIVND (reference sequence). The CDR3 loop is CASSIGQTIYGYTF. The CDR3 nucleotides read TGTGCCAGTAGTATCGGACAGACTATCTATGGCTACACCTTC.

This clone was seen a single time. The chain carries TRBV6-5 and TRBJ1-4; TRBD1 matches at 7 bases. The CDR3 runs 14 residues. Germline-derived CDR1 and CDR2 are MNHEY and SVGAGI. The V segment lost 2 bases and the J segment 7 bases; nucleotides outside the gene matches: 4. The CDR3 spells CASSYGQAREKLFF. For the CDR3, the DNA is TGTGCCAGCAGTTACGGACAGGCCCGTGAAAAACTGTTTTTT.

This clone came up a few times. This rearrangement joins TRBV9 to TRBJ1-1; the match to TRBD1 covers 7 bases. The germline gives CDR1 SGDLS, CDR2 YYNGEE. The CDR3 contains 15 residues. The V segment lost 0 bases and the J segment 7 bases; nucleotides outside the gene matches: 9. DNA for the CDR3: TGTGCCAGCAGCGTAGATCCCCTTGGGACAGTTGAAGCTTTCTTT. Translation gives CASSVDPLGTVEAFF.

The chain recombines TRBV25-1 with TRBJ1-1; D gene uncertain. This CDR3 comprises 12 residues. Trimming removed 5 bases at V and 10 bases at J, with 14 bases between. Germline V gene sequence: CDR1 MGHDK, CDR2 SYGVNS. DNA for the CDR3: TGTGCCAGCAGTACACCTGGACTGACAGCTTTCTTT. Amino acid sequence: CASSTPGLTAFF.

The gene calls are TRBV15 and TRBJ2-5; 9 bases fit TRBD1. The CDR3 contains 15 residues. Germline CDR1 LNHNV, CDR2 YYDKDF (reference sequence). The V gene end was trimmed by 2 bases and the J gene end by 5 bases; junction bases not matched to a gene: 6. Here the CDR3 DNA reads TGTGCCACCAGCAGACCCCAGGGGACAGGGGAGACCCAGTACTTC. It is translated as CATSRPQGTGETQYF. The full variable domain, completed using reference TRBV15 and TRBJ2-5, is DAMVIQNPRYQVTQFGKPVTLSCSQTLNHNVMYWYQQKSSQAPKLLFHYYDKDFNNEADTPDNFQSRRPNTSFCFLDIRSPGLGDTAMYLCATSRPQGTGETQYFGPGTRLLVL.

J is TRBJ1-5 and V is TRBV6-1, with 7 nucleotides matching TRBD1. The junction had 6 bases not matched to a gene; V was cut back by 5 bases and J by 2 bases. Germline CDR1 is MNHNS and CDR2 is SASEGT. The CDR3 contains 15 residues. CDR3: CASSSTGVGNQPQHF. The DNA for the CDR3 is TGTGCCAGCAGTTCCACAGGGGTCGGCAATCAGCCCCAGCATTTT.

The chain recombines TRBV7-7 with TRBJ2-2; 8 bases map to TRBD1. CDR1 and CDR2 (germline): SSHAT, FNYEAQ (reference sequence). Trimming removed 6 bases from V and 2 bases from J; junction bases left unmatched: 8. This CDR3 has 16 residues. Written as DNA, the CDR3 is TGTGCCAGCAGTTCATTCCAGGGGGCAAACACCGGGGAGCTGTTTTTT. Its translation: CASSSFQGANTGELFF. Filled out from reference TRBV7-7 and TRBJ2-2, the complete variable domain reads GAGVSQSPRYKVTKRGQDVTLRCDPISSHATLYWYQQALGQGPEFLTYFNYEAQPDKSGLPSDRFSAERPEGSISTLTIQRTEQRDSAMYRCASSSFQGANTGELFFGEGSRLTVL.

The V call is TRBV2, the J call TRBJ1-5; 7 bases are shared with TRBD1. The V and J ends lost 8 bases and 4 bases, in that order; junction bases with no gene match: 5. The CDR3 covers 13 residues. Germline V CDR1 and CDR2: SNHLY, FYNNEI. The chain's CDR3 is CASGTEINQPQHF. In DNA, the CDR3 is TGTGCCAGCGGGACAGAGATTAATCAGCCCCAGCATTTT.

The CDR3 bases are TGTGCCAGCAGCCAAGGGACTAGCGGGATGGTCTCCTACGAGCAGTACTTC. Its translation: CASSQGTSGMVSYEQYF. The V and J genes are TRBV4-2 and TRBJ2-7; 12 bases match TRBD2. The CDR3 contains 17 residues. Looked up from germline, CDR1 is LGHNA and CDR2 is YNFKEQ. V lost 1 base, J lost 0 bases, and 4 bases stayed unmatched.

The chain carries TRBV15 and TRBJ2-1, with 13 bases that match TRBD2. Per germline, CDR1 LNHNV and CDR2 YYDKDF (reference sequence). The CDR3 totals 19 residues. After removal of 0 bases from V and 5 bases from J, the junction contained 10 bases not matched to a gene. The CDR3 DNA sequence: TGTGCCACCAGCAGAGATTCTCGCGGACTAGCGGGAGACGACAATGAGCAGTTCTTC. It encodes CATSRDSRGLAGDDNEQFF.